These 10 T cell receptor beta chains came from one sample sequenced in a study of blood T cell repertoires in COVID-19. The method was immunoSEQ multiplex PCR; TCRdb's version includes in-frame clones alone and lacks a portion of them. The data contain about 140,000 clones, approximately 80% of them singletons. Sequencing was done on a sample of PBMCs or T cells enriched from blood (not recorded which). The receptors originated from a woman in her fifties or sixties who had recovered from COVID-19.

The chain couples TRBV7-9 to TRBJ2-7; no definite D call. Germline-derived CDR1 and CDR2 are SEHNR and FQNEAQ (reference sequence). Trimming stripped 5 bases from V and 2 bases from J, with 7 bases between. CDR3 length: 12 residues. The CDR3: CASSPTAYEQYF. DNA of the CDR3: TGTGCCAGCAGCCCCACAGCCTACGAGCAGTACTTC. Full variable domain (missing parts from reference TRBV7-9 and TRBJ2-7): DTGVSQNPRHKITKRGQNVTFRCDPISEHNRLYWYRQTLGQGPEFLTYFQNEAQLEKSRLLSDRFSAERPKGSFSTLEIQRTEQGDSAMYLCASSPTAYEQYFGPGTRLTVT.

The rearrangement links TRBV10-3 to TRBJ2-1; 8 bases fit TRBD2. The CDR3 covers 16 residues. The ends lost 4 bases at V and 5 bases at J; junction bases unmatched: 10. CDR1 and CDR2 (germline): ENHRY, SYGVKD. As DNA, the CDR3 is TGTGCCATCAGTGGACCGGGGGGGCGACCGAACAATGAGCAGTTCTTC. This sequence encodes CAISGPGGRPNNEQFF.

The CDR3 DNA reads as TGTGCCAGCAGCCTGCAGGATAGCAATCAGCCCCAGCATTTT. Its translation is CASSLQDSNQPQHF. The rearrangement joins TRBV3-1 (or the pseudogene TRBV3-2) to TRBJ1-5; D not certain. Germline V CDR1 and CDR2: LGHDT, YNNKEL (reference sequence). This CDR3 has 14 residues. With 4 bases removed from V and 0 bases from J, the gap between germline ends came to 7 bases.

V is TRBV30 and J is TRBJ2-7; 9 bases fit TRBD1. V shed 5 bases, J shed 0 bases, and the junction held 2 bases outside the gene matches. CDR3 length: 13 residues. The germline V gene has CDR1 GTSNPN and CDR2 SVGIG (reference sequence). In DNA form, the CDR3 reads TGTGCCTGGGAGACAGGGGGCTCCTACGAGCAGTACTTC. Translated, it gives CAWETGGSYEQYF. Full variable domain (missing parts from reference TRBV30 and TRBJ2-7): SQTIHQWPATLVQPVGSPLSLECTVEGTSNPNLYWYRQAAGRGLQLLFYSVGIGQISSEVPQNLSASRPQDRQFILSSKKLLLSDSGFYLCAWETGGSYEQYFGPGTRLTVT.

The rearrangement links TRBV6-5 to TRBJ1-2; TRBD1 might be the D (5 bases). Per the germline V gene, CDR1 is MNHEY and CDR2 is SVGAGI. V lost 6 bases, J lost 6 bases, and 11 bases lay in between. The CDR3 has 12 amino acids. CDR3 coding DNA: TGTGCCAGCAGACCAGGGTGGAATGGCTACACCTTC. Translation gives CASRPGWNGYTF.

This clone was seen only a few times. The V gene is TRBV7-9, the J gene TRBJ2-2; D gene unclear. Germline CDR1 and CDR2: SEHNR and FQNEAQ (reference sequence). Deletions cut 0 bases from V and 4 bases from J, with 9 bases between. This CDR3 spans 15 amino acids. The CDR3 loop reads CASSLALSTTGELFF. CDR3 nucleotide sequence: TGTGCCAGCAGCTTAGCTCTATCTACCACCGGGGAGCTGTTTTTT. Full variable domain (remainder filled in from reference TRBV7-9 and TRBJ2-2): DTGVSQNPRHKITKRGQNVTFRCDPISEHNRLYWYRQTLGQGPEFLTYFQNEAQLEKSRLLSDRFSAERPKGSFSTLEIQRTEQGDSAMYLCASSLALSTTGELFFGEGSRLTVL.

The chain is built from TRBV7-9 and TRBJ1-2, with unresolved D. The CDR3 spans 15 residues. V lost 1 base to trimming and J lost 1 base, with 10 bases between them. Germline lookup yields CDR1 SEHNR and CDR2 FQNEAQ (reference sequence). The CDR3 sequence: CASSLESYSNYGYTF. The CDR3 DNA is TGTGCCAGCAGCTTAGAGTCCTATAGTAACTATGGCTACACCTTC.

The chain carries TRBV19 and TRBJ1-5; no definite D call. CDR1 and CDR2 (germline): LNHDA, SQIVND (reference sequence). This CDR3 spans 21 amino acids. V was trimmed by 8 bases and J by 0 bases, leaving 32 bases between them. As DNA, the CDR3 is TGTGCCAGTTTGGGAGGAGTGGCGCCCAACATAACCCGGTATAGCAATCAGCCCCAGCATTTT. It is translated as CASLGGVAPNITRYSNQPQHF.

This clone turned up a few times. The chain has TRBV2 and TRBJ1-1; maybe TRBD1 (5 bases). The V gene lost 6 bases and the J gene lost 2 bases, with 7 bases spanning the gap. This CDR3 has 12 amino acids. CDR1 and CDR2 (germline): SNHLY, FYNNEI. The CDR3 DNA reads TGTGCCAGCAGACAGGCAAACACTGAAGCTTTCTTT. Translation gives CASRQANTEAFF.

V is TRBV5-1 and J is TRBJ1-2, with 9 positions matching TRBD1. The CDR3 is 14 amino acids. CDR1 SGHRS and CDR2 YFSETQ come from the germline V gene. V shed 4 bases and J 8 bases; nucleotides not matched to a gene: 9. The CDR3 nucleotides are TGCGCCAGCAGCGTACCGGGACAGGGCGGGGGCTACACCTTC. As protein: CASSVPGQGGGYTF.